The sequence of this T cell receptor beta chain was determined in a study of T cells in Graves' hyperthyroidism and ophthalmopathy. Uncontrolled infection, other autoimmune disease, pregnancy or lactation disqualified patients from enrolment. Template material for amplifying TCR beta CDR3 regions consisted of RNA transcripts. First-round RT-PCR of the TCR CDR3 relied on the HTBI primer set. MiXCR, applied by TCRdb to the multiplex PCR reads, yields one record per CDR3 protein. Among some 550,000 distinct CDR3 sequences, approximately 16% were seen once, and the ten largest hold under 3.5%. The CDR3 has 17 amino acids. V lost 4 bases to trimming and J lost 4 bases; unmatched junction nucleotides: 15. CDR1 SQVTM and CDR2 ANQGSEA come from the germline V gene.

The receptor was derived from a woman between 40 and 50 years old with Graves' ophthalmopathy. Material for sequencing was blood. The chain has TRBV29-1 and TRBJ2-3, with 9 nucleotides matching TRBD2. The CDR3 region has the DNA TGCAGCGTTGGAGGAGTAGCGGGAGAATATAGCGCAGATACGCAGTATTTT. Encoded protein: CSVGGVAGEYSADTQYF.